These 19 T cell receptor beta chains came from one sample sequenced in a study of cytomegalovirus exposure and HLA in healthy donors. With 60 Vbeta and 13 Jbeta primers, the PCR was carried out. Some clones are missing from TCRdb's copy, which holds only in-frame ones; the method was immunoSEQ multiplex PCR. The sample yields under 200,000 clones, more than 75% seen once. Sequenced: PBMCs. The receptors here all came from a girl aged 5-17 years in good health and CMV-seropositive.

V gene TRBV5-1 combines with J gene TRBJ2-3; 12 bases agree with TRBD2. The CDR3 has 17 residues. V lost 4 bases to trimming and J lost 0 bases; unmatched junction nucleotides: 6. Germline V CDR1 and CDR2: SGHRS, YFSETQ. Here the CDR3 DNA reads TGCGCCAGCAGCCCGGGACTAGCGGGTAGAAGCACAGATACGCAGTATTTT. Translation gives CASSPGLAGRSTDTQYF.

The genes are TRBV5-6 and TRBJ1-2; D unresolved. Trimming took off 2 bases at V and 4 bases at J, with 15 bases between the two ends. Per germline, CDR1 SGHDT and CDR2 YYEEEE. The CDR3 has 15 amino acids. CDR3 in amino acids: CASSFSPIALYGYTF. CDR3 nucleotides: TGTGCCAGCAGCTTTTCCCCCATAGCCCTCTATGGCTACACCTTC.

The chain couples TRBV2 to TRBJ2-7; 14 bases map to TRBD2. The V segment lost 6 bases and the J segment 6 bases; nucleotides outside the gene matches: 7. CDR3 size: 15 residues. Germline assignment: CDR1 SNHLY and CDR2 FYNNEI. The CDR3 here is CASRVGLAGVIEQYF. Written as DNA, the CDR3 is TGTGCCAGCAGGGTGGGACTAGCGGGAGTAATCGAGCAGTACTTC.

The chain links TRBV27 to TRBJ2-6, with D possibly TRBD1 on 6 matching bases. There are 18 residues in the CDR3. V was shortened by 8 bases and J by 0 bases, with 20 bases between the two germline ends. Germline assignment: CDR1 MNHEY and CDR2 SMNVEV (reference sequence). CDR3 in DNA: TGTGCCAGCCGGGTTAACGGACAGAGATACTCTGGGGCCAACGTCCTGACTTTC. Its protein product is CASRVNGQRYSGANVLTF.

The chain joins TRBV2 to TRBJ1-1; D is unclear. The CDR3 runs to 13 residues. Germline-derived CDR1 and CDR2 are SNHLY and FYNNEI. Trimming pared 6 bases from V and 3 bases from J, leaving 11 bases between. The CDR3 reads CASSERMYTEAFF. The CDR3 nucleotides read TGTGCCAGCAGCGAACGTATGTACACTGAAGCTTTCTTT.

The rearrangement uses TRBV27 and TRBJ2-5; D may be TRBD1 (6 bases). V lost 3 bases and J lost 4, with 12 bases in between. In germline, CDR1 is MNHEY, CDR2 SMNVEV (reference sequence). This CDR3 spans 14 amino acids. This chain's CDR3 is CASSFQGFGETQYF. As DNA, the CDR3 is TGTGCCAGCAGTTTCCAGGGGTTTGGAGAGACCCAGTACTTC.

This chain links TRBV18 with TRBJ2-5; D is undetermined. This CDR3 is 12 amino acids long. Germline lookup yields CDR1 KGHSH and CDR2 LQKENI. V was shortened by 0 bases and J by 5 bases, with 4 bases between the two germline ends. CDR3 in amino acids: CASSPPGETQYF. The CDR3 nucleotides are TGTGCCAGCTCACCACCCGGGGAGACCCAGTACTTC. Using reference TRBV18 and TRBJ2-5 for the parts outside the CDR3, the full variable domain is NAGVMQNPRHLVRRRGQEARLRCSPMKGHSHVYWYRQLPEEGLKFMVYLQKENIIDESGMPKERFSAEFPKEGPSILRIQQVVRGDSAAYFCASSPPGETQYFGPGTRLLVL.

V gene TRBV4-3 combines with J gene TRBJ2-3; D remains unclear. Trimming cost V 1 base and J 2 bases, with 7 bases left between them. CDR1 LGHNA and CDR2 YSLEER come from the germline V gene. The CDR3 length is 14 residues. The CDR3 DNA is TGCGCCAGCAGCCAAGCAGGATTCACAGATACGCAGTATTTT. As protein: CASSQAGFTDTQYF.

This clone was found once. The genes are TRBV5-1 and TRBJ2-1; TRBD2 matches at 12 bases. CDR1 is SGHRS, CDR2 YFSETQ, per germline. This CDR3 comprises 16 residues. Unmatched junction bases numbered 10, after V lost 4 bases and J lost 8 bases. DNA of the CDR3: TGCGCCAGCAGCCCCCGACTAGCGGGAGTACCTCATGAGCAGTTCTTC. Its protein is CASSPRLAGVPHEQFF.

The rearrangement uses TRBV12-5 and TRBJ2-7; maybe TRBD2 (6 bases). The CDR3 is 14 amino acids. With 5 bases removed from V and 2 bases from J, the gap between germline ends came to 13 bases. The germline CDR1 and CDR2 sequences are LGHNT and FRNRAP. The CDR3: CASGGRDLTYEQYF. As DNA, the CDR3 is TGTGCTAGTGGTGGGCGGGATTTAACCTACGAGCAGTACTTC. The whole variable domain, filled in from reference TRBV12-5 and TRBJ2-7, reads DARVTQTPRHKVTEMGQEVTMRCQPILGHNTVFWYRQTMMQGLELLAYFRNRAPLDDSGMPKDRFSAEMPDATLATLKIQPSEPRDSAVYFCASGGRDLTYEQYFGPGTRLTVT.

This chain links TRBV4-3 with TRBJ1-2; D uncertain. The germline V gene encodes CDR1 LGHNA and CDR2 YSLEER. This CDR3 region has 16 residues. The V end lost 0 bases, the J end lost 7 bases, and 18 bases lay between the germline ends. CDR3 nucleotide sequence: TGCGCCAGCAGCCAAGAACCAGGCCGGGGAATCAGTGGCTACACCTTC. Amino acids: CASSQEPGRGISGYTF.

This clone has more than one count but fewer than ten. The rearrangement links TRBV5-6 to TRBJ2-1, with D maybe TRBD2 (6 bases). The CDR3 spans 15 residues. Trimming stripped 1 base from V and 3 bases from J, with 11 bases between. Germline CDR1 reads SGHDT; CDR2 reads YYEEEE. CDR3 sequence reads: CASSLSGGNYNEQFF. The CDR3 DNA follows: TGTGCCAGCAGCTTGTCCGGCGGGAACTACAATGAGCAGTTCTTC. Based on the CDR3 plus reference TRBV5-6 and TRBJ2-1, the full variable domain is DAGVTQSPTHLIKTRGQQVTLRCSPKSGHDTVSWYQQALGQGPQFIFQYYEEEERQRGNFPDRFSGHQFPNYSSELNVNALLLGDSALYLCASSLSGGNYNEQFFGPGTRLTVL.

In this sample, this clone turned up a few times. The chain uses TRBV6-5 and TRBJ1-5; D is perhaps TRBD1 (6 bases). Germline V CDR1 and CDR2: MNHEY, SVGAGI. This CDR3 spans 15 amino acids. V lost 8 bases and J lost 0, with 14 bases in between. The CDR3: CASGPTGNSNQPQHF. The DNA of the CDR3 is TGTGCCAGCGGCCCGACAGGTAATAGCAATCAGCCCCAGCATTTT.

This clone has a single count. CDR3 sequence reads: CASSQSNQPQHF. Here the CDR3 DNA reads TGTGCCAGCAGCCAAAGCAATCAGCCCCAGCATTTT. The rearrangement links TRBV27 to TRBJ1-5; no reliable D call. V lost 6 bases and J 1 base, leaving 4 bases between the germline ends. Per the germline V gene, CDR1 is MNHEY and CDR2 is SMNVEV (reference sequence). The CDR3 runs to 12 residues.

The rearrangement uses TRBV12-1 and TRBJ2-1; the DNA was not used to check the table's D call, TRBD2. TRBV12-1 is a recognized pseudogene. The CDR3 totals 13 residues. This CDR3 reads CAIGLAGYNEQFF. In DNA form, the CDR3 reads TGTGCCATCGGACTAGCGGGATACAATGAGCAGTTCTTC.

This rearrangement joins TRBV19 to TRBJ1-1; D is ambiguous. V dropped 1 base and J dropped 0 bases, with 12 bases sitting between them. The CDR3 length is 16 residues. Per germline, CDR1 LNHDA and CDR2 SQIVND (reference sequence). For the CDR3, the DNA is TGTGCCAGTAGTATAGGAGGAGGGATCATGAACACTGAAGCTTTCTTT. This gives the protein CASSIGGGIMNTEAFF.

This sequence joins TRBV4-1 and TRBJ1-1; perhaps TRBD1 as D (5 bases). Looked up from germline, CDR1 is MGHRA and CDR2 is YSYEKL. CDR3 length equals 15 residues. With 4 bases removed from V and 3 bases from J, the gap between germline ends came to 15 bases. CDR3 DNA: TGCGCCAGCAGCCCGTATCGGGAGGGGTACACTGAAGCTTTCTTT. Residues: CASSPYREGYTEAFF.

The chain employs TRBV2 and TRBJ1-2; D possibly corresponds to TRBD1 (6 bases). Germline lookup yields CDR1 SNHLY and CDR2 FYNNEI. This CDR3 is 14 amino acids long. V dropped 6 bases and J dropped 2 bases, with 13 bases sitting between them. CDR3 protein: CASSASRGNYGYTF. Written as DNA, the CDR3 is TGTGCCAGCAGCGCCTCAAGGGGGAACTATGGCTACACCTTC.

The V and J genes are TRBV27 and TRBJ2-1, with TRBD1 matching over 8 bases. Trimming cost V 5 bases and J 3 bases; bases outside gene matches: 9. The length of the CDR3 is 16 residues. The germline V gene encodes CDR1 MNHEY and CDR2 SMNVEV (reference sequence). The CDR3 protein is CASSREWTGYYNEQFF. The DNA for the CDR3 is TGTGCCAGCAGTCGAGAATGGACAGGGTACTACAATGAGCAGTTCTTC.